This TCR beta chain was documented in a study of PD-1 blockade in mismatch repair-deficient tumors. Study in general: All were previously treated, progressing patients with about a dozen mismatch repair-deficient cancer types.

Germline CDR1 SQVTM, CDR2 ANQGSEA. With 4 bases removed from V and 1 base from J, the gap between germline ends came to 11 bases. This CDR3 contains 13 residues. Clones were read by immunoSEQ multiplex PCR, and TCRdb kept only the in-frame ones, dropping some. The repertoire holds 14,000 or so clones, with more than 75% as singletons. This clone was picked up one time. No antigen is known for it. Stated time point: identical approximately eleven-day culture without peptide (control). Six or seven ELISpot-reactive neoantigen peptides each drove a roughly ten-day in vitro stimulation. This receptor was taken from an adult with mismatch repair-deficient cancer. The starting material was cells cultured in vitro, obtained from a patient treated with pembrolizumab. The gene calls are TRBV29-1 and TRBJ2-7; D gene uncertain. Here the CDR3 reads CSVVYPGSYEQYF. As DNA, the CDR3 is TGCAGCGTTGTTTACCCAGGATCCTACGAGCAGTACTTC.